The sequence of this T cell receptor (beta chain) was determined in a study of T cell responses to AZD1222 COVID-19 vaccine (dated by TCRdb to 2020 to 2022). Regarding the complete study: A total of just over 230 trial participants underwent TCR sequencing, of whom approximately 210 received two doses of AZD1222 and about 25 received two doses of the MenACWY control vaccine. Trial participants were enrolled by age into 18-55, 56-69 and 70-plus year subgroups, with approximately 150, 30 and 60 TCR-sequenced participants respectively.

As to this clone: Its specific antigen is unknown. Per-nucleotide qualities are absent, and no much larger clonotype sits a single base away.

The CDR3 regions of human TCRbeta chains were analyzed by immunosequencing. The original methods were these. Repertoire TCRs were matched against a reference library of SARS-CoV-2-specific TCRs generated with the MIRA antigen-specificity platform. Breadth was defined as the fraction of unique TCRs that were SARS-CoV-2-associated, and depth was defined as the fraction of total T cells that were SARS-CoV-2-associated. Using the MIRA data, each spike-specific TCR was assigned both to the spike region to which the TCR was reactive and to a CD4 or CD8 class. Log10-transformed breadth and depth values were compared by one-way ANOVA with Sidak's multiple comparisons tests. The clones in this table, taken by TCRdb from immuneACCESS, are in-frame only. Not every clone is retained; where verified, under half of the shortfall comes from an unresolved V gene, and the cause of the rest is unknown. The V and J calls and clone size were taken over from that table, and D and trimming were inferred from the DNA. The sample data list 80,000 to 90,000 clones, and 75% to 95% of these were observed just once. The ten largest make up about 5.4% of the sample.

Reading the germline V gene (reference sequence) gives CDR1 GTSNPN and CDR2 SVGIG. The CDR3, cysteine through phenylalanine, is 16 amino acids long. Only the CDR3 part of the read is kept: 48 bases, read in frame from the first base. At the junction V is shortened by 4 bases and J by 5 bases, with 23 bases in between. The time point label of this sample denotes: about 28 days (+/-7) after the second vaccine dose. AZD1222 recipients whose second dose came at about 4 weeks and those whose second dose came at about 12 weeks were combined into one group, since spike-specific TCR depth and breadth did not differ between the two schedules. Samples from vaccinated people were obtained from the UK trials COV001 and COV002, which included a single-blind randomized controlled phase 2/3 trial of AZD1222 (ChAdOx1 nCoV-19) in healthy adults. For TCRbeta chain sequencing, PBMC samples were collected from trial participants at day 0 and at day 28 after the second dose.

General findings and caveats noted by the study authors: Conclusions about previously exposed vaccinees are limited, since just five to seven AZD1222 recipients were seropositive for SARS-CoV-2 at baseline. Participants were mostly white British, with more females than males. The authors suggested clonal diversity may have been underestimated. The 56-69-year group was small, and its depth increase did not reach significance, likely because of low power. Spike-specific TCR breadth and depth rose significantly after two AZD1222 doses compared with day 0 and with MenACWY recipients. Nearly half of unique spike-specific TCRs reportedly recognized epitopes outside regions mutated in the B.1.351 and B.1.1.7 variants. Because no day 14 peak-response samples were available, the repertoires could be characterized only after the peak T cell response. CD4 TCRs associated with the vaccine covered the entire spike protein, and the dominant responses were in regions 160-218 and 743-854.

Sample: peripheral blood, taken 28 days after the second AZD1222 dose. Recombination joined TRBV30 with TRBJ1-2; the D gene is unclear. This sequence was found in an adult who received the AZD1222 COVID-19 vaccine. The DNA is as follows: TGTGCCTGGATTAATGTGATGGGCGCCCGTTTATATGGCTACACCTTC. It is translated as CAWINVMGARLYGYTF.